The 11 T cell receptor beta chains reported below all come from one sample, sequenced in a study of shared clonotypes between healthy human individuals. Produced via immunoSEQ multiplex PCR; TCRdb's table is partial and in-frame only. Among hundreds of thousands of clones listed, around 72% were seen once. Sequencing was done on a sample of memory CD4+ T cells sorted from blood. As for subset: CD45RA-negative fraction. These receptor sequences come from a woman aged 30 to 39 in good health.

The chain joins TRBV28 to TRBJ1-3; tentative D call: TRBD1 (5 bases). The germline V gene encodes CDR1 MDHEN and CDR2 SYDVKM. This CDR3 comprises 14 residues. V gave up 7 bases and J gave up 1 base, with 11 bases separating them. The chain's CDR3 is CASKEGRSGNTIYF. CDR3 DNA: TGTGCCAGCAAAGAGGGGCGGTCTGGAAACACCATATATTTT.

This clone was found a few times. The sample has other DNA sequences that encode this CDR3 too. The V and J genes are TRBV4-2 and TRBJ1-1; 7 bases line up with TRBD1. The junction had 3 bases not matched to a gene; V was cut back by 0 bases and J by 5 bases. CDR1 and CDR2 (germline): LGHNA, YNFKEQ. The CDR3 spans 14 residues. The DNA of the CDR3 is TGTGCCAGCAGCCAAGATTCAGGGGGGACTGAAGCTTTCTTT. It specifies CASSQDSGGTEAFF.

The rearrangement joins TRBV7-2 to TRBJ2-7, with 9 bases matching TRBD2. V lost 1 base, J lost 6 bases, and 10 bases stayed unmatched. CDR1 is SGHTA, CDR2 FQGNSA, per germline. This CDR3 comprises 16 residues. In nucleotides, the CDR3 is TGTGCCAGCAGCTTAGGCCTCCTAGCGGGAAGAGGCGAGCAGTACTTC. As protein: CASSLGLLAGRGEQYF. Full variable domain (remainder filled in from reference TRBV7-2 and TRBJ2-7): GAGVSQSPSNKVTEKGKDVELRCDPISGHTALYWYRQSLGQGLEFLIYFQGNSAPDKSGLPSDRFSAERTGGSVSTLTIQRTQQEDSAVYLCASSLGLLAGRGEQYFGPGTRLTVT.

This clone was seen repeatedly, ten times or more. The genes are TRBV9 and TRBJ1-2; 7 positions agree with TRBD1. Germline CDR1 and CDR2: SGDLS and YYNGEE. The CDR3 runs 14 residues. V lost 3 bases, J lost 2 bases, and 4 bases stayed unmatched. CDR3 protein: CASSGRTGNYGYTF. Written as DNA, the CDR3 is TGTGCCAGCAGCGGGAGGACAGGAAACTATGGCTACACCTTC.

The CDR3 nucleotides read TGTGCCAGCAACCCTGGGGGGAGGGCCCAATACGAGCAGTACTTC. Protein product: CASNPGGRAQYEQYF. The chain employs TRBV6-6 and TRBJ2-7; 7 nucleotides match TRBD2. The CDR3 spans 15 residues. Germline V gene data show CDR1 as MNHNY and CDR2 as SVGAGI (reference sequence). With 7 bases clipped from V and 4 bases from J, the junction kept 13 bases outside the gene matches.

The chain uses TRBV2 and TRBJ2-3, with TRBD2 identical over 10 bases. CDR1 and CDR2 (germline): SNHLY, FYNNEI. The CDR3 spans 15 residues. V shed 1 base, J shed 7 bases, and the junction held 5 bases outside the gene matches. The DNA of the CDR3 is TGTGCCAGCAGTGAAGAAGCGGGAGGGCTCAATACGCAGTATTTT. Its translation is CASSEEAGGLNTQYF.

This clone was detected once. The same CDR3 also results from other DNA sequences found in this sample. CDR3: CASSGRLNQPQHF. In nucleotides, the CDR3 is TGTGCCAGCAGTGGACGGCTAAATCAGCCCCAGCATTTT. This chain joins TRBV2 and TRBJ1-5; D remains ambiguous. This CDR3 has 13 residues. Trimming stripped 4 bases from V and 4 bases from J, with 8 bases between. Germline CDR1 and CDR2: SNHLY and FYNNEI.

In regard to this clone: Different DNA sequences within this sample yield the same CDR3. The chain links TRBV18 to TRBJ1-2; D remains unclear. Trimming removed 0 bases at V and 7 bases at J, with 6 bases between. The CDR3 has 12 amino acids. Germline CDR1 reads KGHSH; CDR2 reads LQKENI. The CDR3 region is CASSPPAGGYTF. The DNA of the CDR3 is TGTGCCAGCTCACCACCCGCAGGTGGCTACACCTTC.

The chain couples TRBV4-1 to TRBJ2-3; 10 bases are shared with TRBD2. J gave up 4 bases and V 1 base, and 2 bases lay outside the gene matches. Germline CDR1 and CDR2: MGHRA and YSYEKL. The CDR3 extends over 15 amino acids. CDR3 in amino acids: CASSQVGLAADTQYF. In nucleotides, the CDR3 is TGCGCCAGCAGCCAAGTCGGACTAGCGGCAGATACGCAGTATTTT.

This clone was recorded a few times. The gene calls are TRBV5-1 and TRBJ2-7; possible D gene TRBD1, 5 bases. This CDR3 is built from 16 residues. Trimming removed 4 bases from V and 4 bases from J, with 21 bases in between. In germline, CDR1 is SGHRS, CDR2 YFSETQ. The CDR3 sequence: CASSPGMGQGFYEQYF. For the CDR3, the DNA is TGCGCCAGCAGCCCAGGAATGGGGCAGGGATTTTACGAGCAGTACTTC.

The V and J genes are TRBV6-1 and TRBJ1-1; the D gene is possibly TRBD1 (6 bases). CDR3 length: 15 amino acids. The germline gives CDR1 MNHNS, CDR2 SASEGT. Trimming cost V 9 bases and J 4 bases, with 21 bases left between them. Written as DNA, the CDR3 is TGTGCCAGTTCCCTCATCGGGGGGCTTGGCACTGAAGCTTTCTTT. Protein sequence: CASSLIGGLGTEAFF.